What follows are 5 T cell receptor beta chains derived from one specimen sequenced in a study of cytomegalovirus exposure and HLA in healthy donors. The study ran its PCR with 60 Vbeta and 13 Jbeta primers. Profiling relied on immunoSEQ multiplex PCR, and the TCRdb table lists in-frame clones only, not all of them. Of about 160,000 clones in the sample, 75% to 85% are singletons; the top ten hold 3.5%. Material for sequencing was PBMCs. The receptors come from a human donor in good health.

The chain employs TRBV4-3 and TRBJ1-1, with D possibly being TRBD1 (6 bases). The CDR3 has 15 amino acids. The V gene's germline CDR1 is LGHNA and CDR2 YSLEER. The V gene lost 2 bases and the J gene lost 1 base, with 11 bases spanning the gap. The CDR3 is CASSQTQGTNTEAFF. CDR3 bases: TGCGCCAGCAGCCAAACACAGGGAACGAACACTGAAGCTTTCTTT.

This clone was recorded a few times. CDR3 loop: CASSGSGEQPQHF. Here the CDR3 DNA reads TGTGCCAGCAGTGGATCGGGAGAACAGCCCCAGCATTTT. This rearrangement joins TRBV2 to TRBJ1-5; no reliable D call. This CDR3 has 13 residues. The ends were cut back, 4 bases at V and 7 bases at J, with 11 bases in the middle. Germline CDR1 and CDR2: SNHLY and FYNNEI.

This chain joins TRBV5-6 and TRBJ1-5; no clear D gene. Per germline, CDR1 SGHDT and CDR2 YYEEEE. V lost 2 bases and J 0 bases, leaving 9 bases between the germline ends. The CDR3 has 15 residues. CDR3 DNA: TGTGCCAGCAGCTTCTGGCGGTATAGCAATCAGCCCCAGCATTTT. It codes for CASSFWRYSNQPQHF.

This rearrangement joins TRBV28 to TRBJ2-7; 11 bases align to TRBD1. V was pared by 3 bases and J by 3 bases, with 7 bases of the junction left unmatched. The CDR3 consists of 16 residues. Germline V lookup: CDR1 MDHEN, CDR2 SYDVKM. CDR3 nucleotides: TGTGCCAGCAGTTTTAGCCGGGACAGGGGGGACTACGAGCAGTACTTC. It yields the protein CASSFSRDRGDYEQYF. Complete variable domain (other parts from reference TRBV28 and TRBJ2-7): DVKVTQSSRYLVKRTGEKVFLECVQDMDHENMFWYRQDPGLGLRLIYFSYDVKMKEKGDIPEGYSVSREKKERFSLILESASTNQTSMYLCASSFSRDRGDYEQYFGPGTRLTVT.

This clone was detected once. The CDR3 DNA follows: TGCGCCAGCAGCCAAGACGATGTGGACAGAGCCCTGAACACTGAAGCTTTCTTT. As protein: CASSQDDVDRALNTEAFF. This rearrangement joins TRBV4-1 to TRBJ1-1; D may be TRBD1 (6 bases). The CDR3 sequence is 18 residues long. V was pared by 0 bases and J by 0 bases, with 17 bases between. Germline V gives CDR1 MGHRA, CDR2 YSYEKL.